In this sample, the clone carrying this T cell receptor beta chain turned up a few times. Its antigen is unknown. Amplified TCR beta CDR3 regions came from RNA transcripts. RT-PCR in the first round (using the HTBI primer set) targeted the TCR CDR3. TCRdb itself ran the multiplex PCR reads through MiXCR, one entry per CDR3 protein. In the table there are about 460,000 distinct CDR3 sequences, 20% to 25% of which are singletons. The CDR3 runs to 12 residues. The germline gives CDR1 DFQATT, CDR2 SNEGSKA (reference sequence). Trimming removed 2 bases from V and 14 bases from J; junction bases left unmatched: 8. The data derive from a study of T cells in Graves' hyperthyroidism and ophthalmopathy. General observations from the study: Clonotypes that were expanded in thyroid above 0.001 mostly appeared in blood too.

This receptor was identified in a woman between 70 and 85 years old with Graves' ophthalmopathy. The sample was blood. V usage is TRBV20-1 and J usage is TRBJ2-1; 8 bases are shared with TRBD2. The CDR3 reads CSARRVETSEFF. The CDR3 DNA sequence: TGCAGTGCTAGAAGGGTCGAGACTAGCGAGTTCTTC.